The clone carrying this TCR beta chain was seen at least ten times. The antigen is unknown. The data were taken from a study of blood T cells in healthy people across ages. Points from the study as a whole: The study could not conclusively compare naive and antigen-experienced cells, given its unsorted PBMCs.

A J-beta primer mix and a sample-barcoded 5' primer were used in a second PCR of roughly 6 to 12 cycles. With 12 random nucleotides, a template-switch adaptor tagged each individual cDNA molecule. TCRdb reanalysed the 5' RACE reads using MiXCR and keeps one entry per CDR3 protein. The sample shows 1.5 million or so distinct CDR3 sequences, 40% to 45% of them seen only once. This TCR was recovered from a woman aged 18-35 years in good health. The sequenced sample was blood.

The CDR3 region has the DNA TGTGCCAGCAGACTAGCGGGTTCCTACAATGAGCAGTTCTTC. This codes for CASRLAGSYNEQFF. The chain joins TRBV7-9 to TRBJ2-1; TRBD2 agrees at 9 bases. Germline V CDR1 and CDR2: SEHNR, FQNEAQ (reference sequence). V lost 6 bases, J lost 1 base, and 1 base stayed unmatched. The CDR3 covers 14 residues.